This TCR beta chain derives from a study of radiation and T cells in renal cell carcinoma. Produced via immunoSEQ multiplex PCR; TCRdb's table is partial and in-frame only. The sample has some 75,000 clones, roughly 82% seen once. Documented time point: blood 2 weeks post-SBRT. Treatment indicated: 15 Gy SBRT to primary tumor, nephrectomy 4 weeks later. The material was blood, obtained from a patient whose treatment included radiotherapy and nephrectomy. This clonotype was sampled from a man aged 60 to 75 with renal cell carcinoma.

This CDR3 is CATSRVGGIQETQYF. CDR3 nucleotides: TGTGCCACCAGCAGAGTAGGAGGAATTCAAGAGACCCAGTACTTC. V usage is TRBV15 and J usage is TRBJ2-5; the D gene is possibly TRBD2 (5 bases). Per germline, CDR1 LNHNV and CDR2 YYDKDF (reference sequence). CDR3 size: 15 residues. The V and J ends lost 1 base and 2 bases respectively, with 11 bases between them.